Sequencing of this T cell receptor beta chain was carried out in a study of OX40 agonist ivuxolimab in advanced cancers. This table comes from immunoSEQ multiplex PCR, and its TCRdb copy is limited to in-frame clones, with some not included. Of about 13,000 clones in the sample, about 73% were seen once. The sequenced sample was CD4+ or CD8+ T cells sorted from blood, obtained in a trial of the OX40 agonist ivuxolimab. The sequence was collected from an adult with an advanced solid tumor such as melanoma, head and neck, liver or kidney cancer.

CDR3 sequence reads: CASSPQGEGYTF. The CDR3 DNA follows: TGTGCCAGCAGCCCGCAGGGGGAAGGCTACACCTTC. The chain recombines TRBV7-9 with TRBJ1-2, with 7 bases matching TRBD1. The germline gives CDR1 SEHNR, CDR2 FQNEAQ (reference sequence). V was pared by 5 bases and J by 8 bases, with 5 bases of the junction left unmatched. The CDR3 is made up of 12 amino acids.